Each of the 15 T cell receptor beta chains below was sequenced from the same sample in a study of blood T cell repertoires in COVID-19. Produced via immunoSEQ multiplex PCR; TCRdb's table is partial and in-frame only. The table records about 270,000 clones, 75% to 85% of them present only once. Sequencing used PBMCs or T cells enriched from blood (not recorded which). The receptors were sampled from a woman aged 45-65 years with acute COVID-19.

The chain joins TRBV3-1 (or the pseudogene TRBV3-2) to TRBJ1-5, with D perhaps matching TRBD1 (6 bases). Germline loops: CDR1 LGHDT, CDR2 YNNKEL (reference sequence). This CDR3 is built from 15 residues. The ends were cut back, 2 bases at V and 4 bases at J, with 12 bases in the middle. CDR3 amino acids: CASSQRQERNQPQHF. CDR3 in DNA: TGTGCCAGCAGCCAAAGACAGGAGCGTAATCAGCCCCAGCATTTT.

CDR3 sequence: CASSWPGATKEKLFF. Here the CDR3 DNA reads TGTGCCAGCAGCTGGCCGGGTGCCACAAAAGAAAAACTGTTTTTT. The genes are TRBV3-1 (or the pseudogene TRBV3-2) and TRBJ1-4; D is uncertain. The CDR3 has 15 amino acids. Trimming shortened V by 5 bases and J by 8 bases, and 18 bases separated the two germline ends. Per the germline V gene, CDR1 is LGHDT and CDR2 is YNNKEL (reference sequence).

This chain uses TRBV11-3 with TRBJ1-3, with TRBD1 as a possible D gene (6 bases). V dropped 5 bases and J dropped 4 bases, with 9 bases sitting between them. The CDR3 totals 13 residues. Germline CDR1 SGHNT, CDR2 YENEEA. The CDR3 coding sequence is TGTGCCAGCAGCACAGGGTCCGGAAACACCATATATTTT. This sequence encodes CASSTGSGNTIYF.

The chain combines TRBV3-1 (or the pseudogene TRBV3-2) with TRBJ1-5; 8 bases are a match to TRBD1. The CDR3 consists of 16 residues. The V gene end was trimmed by 4 bases and the J gene end by 6 bases; junction bases not matched to a gene: 11. The germline V gene has CDR1 LGHDT and CDR2 YNNKEL (reference sequence). CDR3 residues: CASSPYPGGLSQPQHF. CDR3 DNA: TGTGCCAGCAGCCCTTATCCAGGGGGCTTGAGTCAGCCCCAGCATTTT.

The V and J genes are TRBV27 and TRBJ2-1, with 11 bases aligning to TRBD1. This CDR3 region has 16 residues. Germline V gene data show CDR1 as MNHEY and CDR2 as SMNVEV (reference sequence). V was pared by 1 base and J by 7 bases, with 6 bases of the junction left unmatched. CDR3 coding DNA: TGTGCCAGCAGTTTATGGGACAGGGGGACGGGGAATGAGCAGTTCTTC. Translating it yields CASSLWDRGTGNEQFF.

This chain joins TRBV30 and TRBJ1-1; 7 nucleotides agree with TRBD1. The CDR3 runs 12 residues. V shed 1 base, J shed 14 bases, and the junction held 10 bases outside the gene matches. Germline-derived CDR1 and CDR2 are GTSNPN and SVGIG (reference sequence). This CDR3 reads CAWSGGGDESFF. CDR3 nucleotide sequence: TGTGCCTGGAGTGGAGGGGGCGATGAGAGCTTCTTT. Drawing the rest from reference TRBV30 and TRBJ1-1, the complete variable domain is SQTIHQWPATLVQPVGSPLSLECTVEGTSNPNLYWYRQAAGRGLQLLFYSVGIGQISSEVPQNLSASRPQDRQFILSSKKLLLSDSGFYLCAWSGGGDESFFGQGTRLTVV.

The J gene is TRBJ2-7, the V gene TRBV6-6, with 9 bases fitting TRBD1. The germline gives CDR1 MNHNY, CDR2 SVGAGI (reference sequence). The length of the CDR3 is 12 residues. After removal of 10 bases from V and 4 bases from J, the junction contained 5 bases not matched to a gene. The CDR3 spells CAIRTGVYEQYF. The CDR3 DNA is TGTGCCATTAGGACAGGGGTGTACGAGCAGTACTTC.

In this sample, this clone turned up a few times. The chain employs TRBV3-1 (or the pseudogene TRBV3-2) and TRBJ2-7, with 8 nucleotides matching TRBD1. CDR3 length equals 15 residues. V dropped 0 bases and J dropped 5; count of bases not matched to a gene: 6. The germline V gene encodes CDR1 LGHDT and CDR2 YNNKEL (reference sequence). For the CDR3, the DNA is TGTGCCAGCAGCCAAGATCTACAGGGGGTTCACGAGCAGTACTTC. Translated: CASSQDLQGVHEQYF.

This clone was seen only a few times. The rearrangement uses TRBV7-9 and TRBJ1-5, with D uncertain. Trimming took 5 bases from V and 4 from J, leaving 12 bases between them. In germline, CDR1 is SEHNR, CDR2 FQNEAQ (reference sequence). The CDR3 spans 14 residues. The CDR3 reads CASSPGSLNQPQHF. CDR3 DNA: TGTGCCAGCAGCCCCGGGTCCCTAAATCAGCCCCAGCATTTT.

The chain uses TRBV27 and TRBJ2-7, with a tentative D call TRBD1 (5 bases). The CDR3 runs 16 residues. Trimming took off 3 bases at V and 3 bases at J, with 18 bases between the two ends. Germline V lookup: CDR1 MNHEY, CDR2 SMNVEV (reference sequence). CDR3 sequence (DNA): TGTGCCAGCAGTTTCGGTGGTCTGGACATCCGCTACGAGCAGTACTTC. Translating it yields CASSFGGLDIRYEQYF.

V gene TRBV6-5 combines with J gene TRBJ2-3; TRBD2 agrees at 7 bases. There are 12 residues in the CDR3. Trimming cost V 6 bases and J 5 bases; bases outside gene matches: 2. Germline assignment: CDR1 MNHEY and CDR2 SVGAGI. CDR3 amino acids: CASRSSGDTQYF. The CDR3, as DNA: TGTGCCAGCAGGTCTAGCGGAGATACGCAGTATTTT.

This clone occurred once. The rearrangement joins TRBV13 to TRBJ1-1; 8 bases line up with TRBD1. The CDR3 consists of 13 residues. The V segment lost 5 bases and the J segment 10 bases; nucleotides outside the gene matches: 9. CDR1 and CDR2 (germline): PRHDT, FYEKMQ (reference sequence). CDR3 residues: CASSPRGQGAAFF. The CDR3 DNA reads as TGTGCCAGCAGCCCTAGGGGGCAGGGGGCAGCTTTCTTT.

The V gene is TRBV7-9, the J gene TRBJ1-2; D uncertain. Germline V gene sequence: CDR1 SEHNR, CDR2 FQNEAQ (reference sequence). V dropped 0 bases and J dropped 8 bases, with 10 bases sitting between them. The CDR3 totals 13 residues. Here the CDR3 reads CASSLARRGGYTF. CDR3 DNA sequence: TGTGCCAGCAGCTTAGCCCGCCGAGGCGGCTACACCTTC.

The rearrangement links TRBV7-9 to TRBJ1-2; a possible D gene is TRBD1 (5 bases). Germline CDR1 and CDR2: SEHNR and FQNEAQ (reference sequence). This CDR3 comprises 12 residues. The germline V and J ends were trimmed by 6 bases and 6 bases, with 11 bases remaining between them. CDR3 residues: CASRGQENGYTF. For the CDR3, the DNA is TGTGCCAGCAGGGGGCAGGAGAATGGCTACACCTTC.

This clone occurred once. The chain employs TRBV30 and TRBJ1-2, with TRBD1 matching 8 bases. Unmatched junction bases numbered 8, after V lost 7 bases and J lost 10 bases. From germline, CDR1 is GTSNPN and CDR2 SVGIG (reference sequence). The CDR3 sequence is 11 residues long. The CDR3 reads CASSQGAHYTF. The DNA of the CDR3 is TGTGCCTCAAGCCAGGGGGCCCACTACACCTTC.